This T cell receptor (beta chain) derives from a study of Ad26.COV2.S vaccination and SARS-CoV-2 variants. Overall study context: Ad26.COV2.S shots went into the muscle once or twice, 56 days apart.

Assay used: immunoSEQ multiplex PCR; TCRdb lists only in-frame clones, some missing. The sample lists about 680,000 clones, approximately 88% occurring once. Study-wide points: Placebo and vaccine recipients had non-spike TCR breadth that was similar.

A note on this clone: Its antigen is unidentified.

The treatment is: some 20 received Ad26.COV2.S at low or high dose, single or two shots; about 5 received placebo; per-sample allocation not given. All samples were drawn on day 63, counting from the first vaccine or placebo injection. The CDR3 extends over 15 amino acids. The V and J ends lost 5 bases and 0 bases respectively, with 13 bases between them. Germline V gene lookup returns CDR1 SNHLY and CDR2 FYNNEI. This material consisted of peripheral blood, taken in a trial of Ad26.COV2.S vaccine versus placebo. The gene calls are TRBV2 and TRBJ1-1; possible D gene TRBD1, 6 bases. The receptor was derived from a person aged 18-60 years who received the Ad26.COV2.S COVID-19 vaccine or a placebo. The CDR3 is CASSSRTVMNTEAFF. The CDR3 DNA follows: TGTGCCAGCAGTTCCCGGACAGTCATGAACACTGAAGCTTTCTTT.